This TCR beta chain was documented in a study of blood T cell repertoires in COVID-19. Across the study: PBMCs, B-cell-depleted T cells, or T cells provided the cDNA or gDNA that made up the material.

Only in-frame clones appear in the TCRdb table, and some are missing; sequencing was by immunoSEQ multiplex PCR. The sample gives roughly 280,000 clones, about 87% of which show up once; approximately 5.1% is in the top ten. CDR1 and CDR2 from the germline V gene are LNHDA and SQIVND (reference sequence). This CDR3 contains 17 residues. The V segment lost 1 base and the J segment 4 bases; nucleotides outside the gene matches: 7. This receptor was taken from an older woman with COVID-19, enrolled during active disease. The chain recombines TRBV19 with TRBJ1-5; TRBD1 matches at 10 bases. Sample: peripheral blood. The CDR3 DNA reads as TGTGCCAGTAGTATAGGGACAGGGGGAATCGGAAATCAGCCCCAGCATTTT. Encoded protein: CASSIGTGGIGNQPQHF.